One sample yielded the 25 T cell receptor beta chains listed below, sequenced in a study of T cells in Graves' hyperthyroidism and ophthalmopathy. Authors of the study amplified TCR beta CDR3 regions from RNA transcripts. HTBI primers drove first-round RT-PCR of the TCR CDR3. One entry per CDR3 protein, called by TCRdb with MiXCR from the multiplex PCR reads. Of about 400,000 distinct CDR3 sequences in the sample, approximately 15% were seen once. The sequenced sample consisted of blood. These receptors were obtained from a woman under 30 with Graves' hyperthyroidism.

This clonotype was observed at least ten times. This sequence joins TRBV18 and TRBJ2-2; TRBD1 aligns across 9 bases. Per the germline V gene, CDR1 is KGHSH and CDR2 is LQKENI. CDR3 length equals 14 residues. The V segment lost 5 bases and the J segment 5 bases; nucleotides outside the gene matches: 3. Here the CDR3 DNA reads TGTGCCAGCTCATCGGACAGGGGAACCGGGGAGCTGTTTTTT. Its translation is CASSSDRGTGELFF.

This rearrangement joins TRBV19 to TRBJ2-2, with 15 bases lining up with TRBD2. Germline V gene sequence: CDR1 LNHDA, CDR2 SQIVND (reference sequence). V dropped 6 bases and J dropped 8; count of bases not matched to a gene: 7. The CDR3 contains 16 residues. In DNA form, the CDR3 reads TGTGCCAGTAGGGGGACTAGCGGGAGGCCGTCGGGGGAGCTGTTTTTT. Protein: CASRGTSGRPSGELFF.

This clonotype occurred many times. The V call is TRBV10-2, the J call TRBJ2-5, with a weak D call TRBD2 (7 bases). With 9 bases removed from V and 4 bases from J, the gap between germline ends came to 21 bases. Looked up from germline, CDR1 is WSHSY and CDR2 is SAAADI. This CDR3 spans 15 amino acids. The CDR3 spells CASTRGGGGGETQYF. CDR3 coding DNA: TGCGCCAGTACGCGAGGGGGAGGGGGAGGAGAGACCCAGTACTTC.

This clonotype was counted a single time. J is TRBJ2-5 and V is TRBV7-6; 10 nucleotides match TRBD1. There are 16 residues in the CDR3. Germline V gene sequence: CDR1 SGHVS, CDR2 FNYEAQ. The trim removed 1 base at V and 0 bases at J, leaving 2 bases unmatched. The CDR3 protein is CASSLVDRGDQETQYF. In nucleotides, the CDR3 is TGTGCCAGCAGCTTAGTGGACAGGGGGGACCAAGAGACCCAGTACTTC.

This clonotype appeared many times. The genes are TRBV12-3 or TRBV12-4 and TRBJ2-1; 8 positions agree with TRBD1. The V and J ends lost 5 bases and 9 bases, in that order; junction bases with no gene match: 12. The CDR3 has 15 amino acids. The CDR3 spells CASSETGVKSAEQFF. The CDR3 DNA reads as TGTGCCAGCAGTGAGACAGGGGTGAAGAGCGCTGAGCAGTTCTTC.

This clonotype has at least ten counts. The chain uses TRBV7-8 and TRBJ1-2; D is perhaps TRBD1 (6 bases). In germline, CDR1 is SGHVS, CDR2 FQNEAQ. Trimming pared 2 bases from V and 7 bases from J, leaving 17 bases between. The CDR3 runs to 15 residues. In DNA, the CDR3 is TGTGCCAGCAGCTTACGCAGGACAGCAGGGTCTGGCTACACCTTC. Encoded protein: CASSLRRTAGSGYTF.

The chain links TRBV25-1 to TRBJ2-3; TRBD2 aligns across 11 bases. With V trimmed by 4 bases and J by 5 bases, 11 bases remained unmatched. Germline V gives CDR1 MGHDK, CDR2 SYGVNS. The CDR3 runs 17 residues. CDR3 sequence reads: CASSVAGGPDPGDTQYF. CDR3 DNA: TGTGCCAGCAGTGTAGCGGGGGGGCCGGATCCTGGAGATACGCAGTATTTT.

Notes on this clonotype: A much larger clone sits a single nucleotide away, making a read error possible. The missing conserved phenylalanine or tryptophan at the end of this CDR3 makes a read error likely. The chain joins TRBV28 to TRBJ1-6; D unresolved. V gave up 4 bases and J gave up 7 bases, with 5 bases separating them. The CDR3 is 12 residues long. Germline lookup yields CDR1 MDHEN and CDR2 SYDVKM. The CDR3 protein is CASSYTNSPLHL. The CDR3 coding sequence is TGTGCCAGCAGTTACACGAATTCACCCCTCCACCTT.

The table lists this clonotype with many counts. This rearrangement joins TRBV7-9 to TRBJ1-2, with a weak D call TRBD1 (5 bases). Germline CDR1 is SEHNR and CDR2 is FQNEAQ (reference sequence). The length of the CDR3 is 13 residues. V was clipped by 5 bases and J by 6 bases, with 13 bases between them. CDR3 DNA sequence: TGTGCCAGCAGCCAGCTGGCGGGGGATGGCTACACCTTC. It specifies CASSQLAGDGYTF.

At least ten counts were recorded for this clonotype. CDR3 protein: CASSAGQGGFEAFF. Written as DNA, the CDR3 is TGTGCCAGCAGCGCAGGACAGGGCGGATTTGAAGCTTTCTTT. The V call is TRBV9, the J call TRBJ1-1, with 8 bases lining up with TRBD1. The germline CDR1 and CDR2 sequences are SGDLS and YYNGEE. V shed 3 bases, J shed 7 bases, and the junction held 8 bases outside the gene matches. This CDR3 spans 14 amino acids.

This chain joins TRBV10-3 and TRBJ1-3; D gene ambiguous. The CDR3 spans 15 residues. Germline CDR1 reads ENHRY; CDR2 reads SYGVKD. V was clipped by 3 bases and J by 4 bases, with 13 bases between them. The CDR3: CAISETALGGNTIYF. CDR3 nucleotides: TGTGCCATCAGTGAAACAGCCCTCGGGGGAAACACCATATATTTT.

This clonotype was recorded many times. This chain joins TRBV20-1 and TRBJ2-7, with TRBD1 identical over 8 bases. After removal of 3 bases from V and 6 bases from J, the junction contained 7 bases not matched to a gene. Germline loops: CDR1 DFQATT, CDR2 SNEGSKA (reference sequence). The CDR3 is made up of 13 amino acids. The CDR3, as DNA: TGCAGTGCTAGTGGGCAGGGGGCCTCCGAGCAGTACTTC. It is translated as CSASGQGASEQYF.

This clonotype occurred many times. The chain couples TRBV12-3 or TRBV12-4 to TRBJ2-2; no reliable D call. The CDR3 has 14 amino acids. Trimming removed 6 bases from V and 4 bases from J, with 12 bases in between. DNA of the CDR3: TGTGCCAGCAGCCTCTTAGGGATCACCGGGGAGCTGTTTTTT. Translation: CASSLLGITGELFF.

With regard to this clonotype: A read error is possible here, since a much larger clone lies one base away. This chain connects TRBV10-3 to TRBJ1-5; a weak D match, TRBD1 (5 bases). V was clipped by 5 bases and J by 5 bases, with 13 bases between them. The CDR3 sequence is 14 residues long. Germline V gene data show CDR1 as ENHRY and CDR2 as SYGVKD. Here the CDR3 DNA reads TGTGCCATCAGTTCGGGACGGGGTGATCAGCCCCAGCATTTT. This translates into CAISSGRGDQPQHF.

The rearrangement uses TRBV5-1 and TRBJ1-2; no definite D call. V was pared by 0 bases and J by 4 bases, with 25 bases between. The CDR3 runs to 19 residues. Germline CDR1 is SGHRS and CDR2 is YFSETQ. The CDR3 DNA sequence: TGCGCCAGCAGCTTGGGGAGTCGCACTCGCCCCGCGGCGGGCTATGGCTACACCTTC. It specifies CASSLGSRTRPAAGYGYTF.

Only a few counts were recorded for this clonotype. The chain carries TRBV12-5 and TRBJ2-1, with D unresolved. Germline V lookup: CDR1 LGHNT, CDR2 FRNRAP. V was trimmed by 0 bases and J by 0 bases, leaving 9 bases between them. The CDR3 totals 16 residues. The CDR3 coding sequence is TGTGCTAGTGGTTTGGTATACGCGAGCTCCTACAATGAGCAGTTCTTC. Protein sequence: CASGLVYASSYNEQFF. Full variable domain (rest looked up from reference TRBV12-5 and TRBJ2-1): DARVTQTPRHKVTEMGQEVTMRCQPILGHNTVFWYRQTMMQGLELLAYFRNRAPLDDSGMPKDRFSAEMPDATLATLKIQPSEPRDSAVYFCASGLVYASSYNEQFFGPGTRLTVL.

The chain uses TRBV5-4 and TRBJ2-6; 8 bases match TRBD1. This CDR3 is 19 amino acids long. The V gene end was trimmed by 3 bases and the J gene end by 0 bases; junction bases not matched to a gene: 11. The germline V gene has CDR1 SGHNT and CDR2 YYREEE (reference sequence). Here the CDR3 reads CASSSSPGQDISGANVLTF. CDR3 nucleotides: TGTGCCAGCAGCTCTTCTCCGGGACAGGATATCTCTGGGGCCAACGTCCTGACTTTC.

This clonotype was recorded many times. The J gene is TRBJ2-7, the V gene TRBV20-1; weak D call: TRBD1 (6 bases). Trimming removed 0 bases from V and 5 bases from J, with 14 bases in between. The germline gives CDR1 DFQATT, CDR2 SNEGSKA (reference sequence). The CDR3 spans 14 residues. The CDR3 region has the DNA TGCAGTGCTAGAGATATGGGGGCGCGCGACGAGCAGTACTTC. This encodes CSARDMGARDEQYF.

This clonotype appeared a few times. V gene TRBV12-3 or TRBV12-4 combines with J gene TRBJ2-2; weak D call: TRBD1 (6 bases). Trimming removed 4 bases from V and 7 bases from J, with 22 bases in between. The CDR3 totals 17 residues. The CDR3 is CASSYSLRTGKDGELFF. The CDR3, as DNA: TGTGCCAGCAGTTACTCCCTTCGTACAGGGAAGGACGGGGAGCTGTTTTTT.

Comment on this clonotype: The conserved final phenylalanine or tryptophan is absent from the CDR3, which likely points to a read error. This chain uses TRBV29-1 with TRBJ1-2, with a possible D match to TRBD1 (5 bases). The germline CDR1 and CDR2 sequences are SQVTM and ANQGSEA. The CDR3 contains 14 residues. V was cut by 0 bases and J by 3 bases, with 11 bases left in between. The CDR3 DNA follows: TGCAGCGTTGAAGAAGGGGCGCCTCACTATGGCTACACCTCC. Amino acids: CSVEEGAPHYGYTS.

There are a few counts of this clonotype. This may be a read error, as it is one base from a much larger clone. The CDR3 DNA reads as TGTGCCAGCACCGCGGTAAAAGCCTATGACTACACCTTC. It encodes CASTAVKAYDYTF. This chain joins TRBV2 and TRBJ1-2; no clear D. Germline values: CDR1 SNHLY, CDR2 FYNNEI. This CDR3 is 13 amino acids long.

The chain carries TRBV10-3 and TRBJ1-3; tentative D call: TRBD1 (5 bases). CDR3 length: 12 residues. Trimming took off 4 bases at V and 4 bases at J, with 5 bases between the two ends. Germline V CDR1 and CDR2: ENHRY, SYGVKD. For the CDR3, the DNA is TGTGCCATCAGTGGACAGGGAAACACCATATATTTT. Translated: CAISGQGNTIYF.

The sample holds many counts of this clonotype. The chain combines TRBV20-1 with TRBJ2-7; 10 nucleotides line up with TRBD1. This CDR3 is built from 14 residues. With V trimmed by 1 base and J by 9 bases, 9 bases remained unmatched. The germline gives CDR1 DFQATT, CDR2 SNEGSKA (reference sequence). This CDR3 is CSARAPGQGIRQYF. The CDR3 DNA reads TGCAGTGCTAGAGCTCCGGGACAGGGGATCAGGCAGTACTTC.

This clonotype was counted at least ten times. This chain joins TRBV5-1 and TRBJ2-1; D could derive from TRBD1 or TRBD2 (6 bases each). Germline values: CDR1 SGHRS, CDR2 YFSETQ. Trimming stripped 3 bases from V and 7 bases from J, with 14 bases between. This CDR3 comprises 14 residues. CDR3 DNA sequence: TGCGCCAGCAGCTGGGGGGCCTTTCCTAATGAGCAGTTCTTC. This translates into CASSWGAFPNEQFF.

This clonotype came up many times. The rearrangement links TRBV3-1 to TRBJ2-1; the D gene is possibly TRBD2 (6 bases). Germline V gene lookup returns CDR1 LGHDT and CDR2 YNNKEL (reference sequence). Trimming left V 0 bases short and J 10 bases short, with 10 bases between. The length of the CDR3 is 13 residues. CDR3 loop: CASSQDLGREQFF. The CDR3 nucleotides are TGTGCCAGCAGCCAAGATCTTGGGAGGGAGCAGTTCTTC.